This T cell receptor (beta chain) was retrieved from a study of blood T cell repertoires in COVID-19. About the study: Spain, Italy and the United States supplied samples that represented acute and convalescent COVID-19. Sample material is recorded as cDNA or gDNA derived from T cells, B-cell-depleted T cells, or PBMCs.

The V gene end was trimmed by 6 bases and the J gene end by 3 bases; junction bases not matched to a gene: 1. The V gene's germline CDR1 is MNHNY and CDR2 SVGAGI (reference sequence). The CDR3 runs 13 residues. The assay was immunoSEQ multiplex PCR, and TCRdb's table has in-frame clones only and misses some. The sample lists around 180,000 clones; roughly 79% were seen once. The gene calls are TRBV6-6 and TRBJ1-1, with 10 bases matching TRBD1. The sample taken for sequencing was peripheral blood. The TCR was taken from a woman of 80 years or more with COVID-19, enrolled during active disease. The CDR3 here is CASRGQGYTEAFF. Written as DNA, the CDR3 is TGTGCCAGCAGGGGACAGGGGTACACTGAAGCTTTCTTT.